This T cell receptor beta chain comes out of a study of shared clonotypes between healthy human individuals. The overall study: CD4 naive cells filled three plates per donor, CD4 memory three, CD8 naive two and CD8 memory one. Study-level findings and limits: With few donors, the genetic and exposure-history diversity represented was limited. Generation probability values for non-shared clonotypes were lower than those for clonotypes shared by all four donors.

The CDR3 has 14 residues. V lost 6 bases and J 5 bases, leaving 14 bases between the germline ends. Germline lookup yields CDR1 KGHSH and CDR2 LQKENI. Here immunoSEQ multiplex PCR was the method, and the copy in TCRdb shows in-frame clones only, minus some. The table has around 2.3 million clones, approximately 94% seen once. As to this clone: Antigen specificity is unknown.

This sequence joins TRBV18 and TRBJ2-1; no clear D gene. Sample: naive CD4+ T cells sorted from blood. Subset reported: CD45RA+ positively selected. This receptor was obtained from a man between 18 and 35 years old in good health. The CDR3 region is CASSPLISHNEQFF. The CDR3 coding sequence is TGTGCCAGCTCTCCCCTAATTAGTCACAATGAGCAGTTCTTC.